Presented here are 15 T cell receptor beta chains from one specimen sequenced in a study of vaccination effects on CD4 cells after COVID-19. Expansion with viral peptide pools was applied to antigen-specific CD4+ T cells by the ViraFEST assay prior to sequencing. Researchers isolated CD4+ T cells once about eleven days of culture had elapsed. The vaccine given was either BNT162b2 or mRNA-1273, in two doses. Antigens of these TCRs are unknown. The table came from immunoSEQ multiplex PCR; TCRdb's copy has only in-frame clones and leaves some out. The sample consists of 20,000 to 30,000 clones, about 79% of them appearing once. The material sequenced was CD4+ T cells from PBMCs cultured with SARS-CoV-2 spike peptides, taken after COVID-19 vaccination. Source of these receptors: a human donor who received a COVID-19 vaccine. Some clones in this sample may be carry-over from other donors' samples.

V is TRBV6-6 and J is TRBJ2-6; tentatively, D is TRBD1 (5 bases). This CDR3 is 15 amino acids long. Germline V CDR1 and CDR2: MNHNY, SVGAGI (reference sequence). V was cut by 4 bases and J by 0 bases, with 7 bases left in between. The CDR3 nucleotides read TGTGCCAGCAGTTCAAGGGGCTCTGGGGCCAACGTCCTGACTTTC. It encodes CASSSRGSGANVLTF.

This rearrangement joins TRBV4-1 to TRBJ2-2; 14 bases align to TRBD2. This CDR3 comprises 17 residues. CDR1 and CDR2 (germline): MGHRA, YSYEKL. J was trimmed by 4 bases and V by 2 bases; bases with no gene match: 3. This CDR3 reads CASSQSGLAGVTGELFF. The CDR3 nucleotides read TGCGCCAGCAGCCAATCGGGACTAGCGGGGGTCACCGGGGAGCTGTTTTTT.

The chain couples TRBV18 to TRBJ1-1; 8 bases are shared with TRBD1. Germline values: CDR1 KGHSH, CDR2 LQKENI. This CDR3 contains 15 residues. The trim removed 3 bases at V and 8 bases at J, leaving 11 bases unmatched. This CDR3 reads CASSPGQGALTEAFF. Here the CDR3 DNA reads TGTGCCAGCTCACCCGGCCAGGGGGCGCTCACCGAAGCTTTCTTT.

The chain is built from TRBV12-2 and TRBJ2-1; the table's D call, TRBD2, was not checked against the DNA. TRBV12-2 is described as a pseudogene. The CDR3 contains 21 residues. The CDR3 spells CASRLGCASESARGLYNEQFF. The CDR3 coding sequence is TGTGCAAGTCGCTTGGGGTGTGCTAGCGAGTCCGCCCGTGGGCTCTACAATGAGCAGTTCTTC.

The chain employs TRBV12-3 or TRBV12-4 and TRBJ1-5, with D hard to call. Trimming cost V 3 bases and J 4 bases, with 7 bases left between them. CDR3 length: 13 residues. The DNA of the CDR3 is TGTGCCAGCAGTTTTACTGGGAATCAGCCCCAGCATTTT. The encoded protein is CASSFTGNQPQHF.

In its sample, this clone was seen once. V usage is TRBV19 and J usage is TRBJ2-3; no clear D. CDR1 is LNHDA, CDR2 SQIVND, per germline (reference sequence). This CDR3 is built from 15 residues. Trimming pared 5 bases from V and 2 bases from J, leaving 14 bases between. The CDR3 here is CASSSYGTNTDTQYF. CDR3 sequence (DNA): TGTGCCAGTAGTTCTTACGGAACAAACACAGATACGCAGTATTTT. The full variable domain, in which reference TRBV19 and TRBJ2-3 provide the parts outside the CDR3, is DGGITQSPKYLFRKEGQNVTLSCEQNLNHDAMYWYRQDPGQGLRLIYYSQIVNDFQKGDIAEGYSVSREKKESFPLTVTSAQKNPTAFYLCASSSYGTNTDTQYFGPGTRLTVL.

This clone was found a few times. The chain uses TRBV18 and TRBJ1-5, with D unresolved. Trimming took off 0 bases at V and 4 bases at J, with 4 bases between the two ends. The CDR3 contains 13 residues. Germline V gene data show CDR1 as KGHSH and CDR2 as LQKENI. The CDR3 DNA reads TGTGCCAGCTCACCACCAGGAAATCAGCCCCAGCATTTT. Protein product: CASSPPGNQPQHF.

V is TRBV28 and J is TRBJ1-1; D unresolved. CDR1 MDHEN and CDR2 SYDVKM come from the germline V gene. The CDR3 extends over 12 amino acids. Trimming left V 3 bases short and J 4 bases short, with 6 bases between. In nucleotides, the CDR3 is TGTGCCAGCAGTTTTTGGTCCACTGAAGCTTTCTTT. Translated: CASSFWSTEAFF.

This clone counts as medium-sized. The V gene is TRBV5-4, the J gene TRBJ2-3; TRBD2 matches 10 bases. Germline lookup yields CDR1 SGHNT and CDR2 YYREEE (reference sequence). V lost 1 base and J lost 2; bases outside the gene matches: 4. CDR3 length: 16 residues. The CDR3 bases are TGTGCCAGCAGCTTGCTAGCGGGGGTAAACACAGATACGCAGTATTTT. Translated, it gives CASSLLAGVNTDTQYF.

The chain carries TRBV7-2 and TRBJ1-3; D is ambiguous. The CDR3 is made up of 14 amino acids. Deletions cut 1 base from V and 4 bases from J, with 8 bases between. Germline CDR1 is SGHTA and CDR2 is FQGNSA. CDR3 loop: CASSLGVGGNTIYF. CDR3 bases: TGTGCCAGCAGCTTAGGGGTAGGAGGAAACACCATATATTTT. The whole variable domain, remainder taken from reference TRBV7-2 and TRBJ1-3, is GAGVSQSPSNKVTEKGKDVELRCDPISGHTALYWYRQSLGQGLEFLIYFQGNSAPDKSGLPSDRFSAERTGGSVSTLTIQRTQQEDSAVYLCASSLGVGGNTIYFGEGSWLTVV.

This clone was recorded a few times. V gene TRBV28 combines with J gene TRBJ1-4; D not resolved. V gave up 4 bases and J gave up 1 base, with 10 bases separating them. CDR3 length: 15 residues. The germline V gene has CDR1 MDHEN and CDR2 SYDVKM. The DNA of the CDR3 is TGTGCCAGCAGTTCCCCGGTAGTAACTAATGAAAAACTGTTTTTT. This translates into CASSSPVVTNEKLFF.

This sequence joins TRBV5-1 and TRBJ2-1; 10 positions agree with TRBD2. The CDR3 totals 16 residues. Germline CDR1 SGHRS, CDR2 YFSETQ. The V and J ends lost 2 bases and 5 bases, in that order; junction bases with no gene match: 7. The CDR3 DNA follows: TGCGCCAGCAGCTTTGGAATTAGCGGGGGGAACAATGAGCAGTTCTTC. Its protein is CASSFGISGGNNEQFF.

The chain uses TRBV4-1 and TRBJ2-4; D remains unclear. Between the trimmed V and J ends, which lost 1 base and 9 bases, there was a span of 13 bases. This CDR3 contains 14 residues. CDR1 MGHRA and CDR2 YSYEKL come from the germline V gene. The DNA of the CDR3 is TGCGCCAGCAGCCAAGTACGTCTAGGGTTCATTCAGTACTTC. Its translation: CASSQVRLGFIQYF.

The chain carries TRBV6-1 and TRBJ2-7, with TRBD1 matching 11 bases. The CDR3 runs to 15 residues. V shed 3 bases, J shed 7 bases, and the junction held 8 bases outside the gene matches. The V gene's germline CDR1 is MNHNS and CDR2 SASEGT. The CDR3 protein is CASSDPGQGVWEQYV. The CDR3 DNA sequence: TGTGCCAGCAGTGATCCGGGACAGGGGGTTTGGGAGCAGTACGTC.

The chain combines TRBV7-6 with TRBJ2-1; weak D call: TRBD2 (7 bases). The V gene lost 1 base and the J gene lost 8 bases, with 12 bases spanning the gap. The CDR3 totals 14 residues. Germline lookup yields CDR1 SGHVS and CDR2 FNYEAQ. CDR3 nucleotides: TGTGCCAGCAGCTTAGTCAGGGAGGGGGATGAGCAGTTCTTC. Its protein is CASSLVREGDEQFF.